This TCR beta chain was captured by sequencing in a study of T cell responses to AZD1222 COVID-19 vaccine. Some clones are missing from TCRdb's copy, which holds only in-frame ones; the method was immunoSEQ multiplex PCR. The sample holds 150,000 to 200,000 clones, about nine tenths seen once. This clone was seen a few times. This CDR3 has 17 residues. Germline CDR1 SGHVS, CDR2 FQNEAQ. V was trimmed by 2 bases and J by 1 base, leaving 15 bases between them. The sample in question was peripheral blood, obtained on day 0 of AZD1222 vaccination. The rearrangement joins TRBV7-8 to TRBJ2-1, with D maybe TRBD1 (5 bases). The receptor was isolated from an adult in good health. The CDR3 nucleotides read TGTGCCAGCAGCTTATACATTGGGGCCCGGTCCTACAATGAGCAGTTCTTC. This encodes CASSLYIGARSYNEQFF.